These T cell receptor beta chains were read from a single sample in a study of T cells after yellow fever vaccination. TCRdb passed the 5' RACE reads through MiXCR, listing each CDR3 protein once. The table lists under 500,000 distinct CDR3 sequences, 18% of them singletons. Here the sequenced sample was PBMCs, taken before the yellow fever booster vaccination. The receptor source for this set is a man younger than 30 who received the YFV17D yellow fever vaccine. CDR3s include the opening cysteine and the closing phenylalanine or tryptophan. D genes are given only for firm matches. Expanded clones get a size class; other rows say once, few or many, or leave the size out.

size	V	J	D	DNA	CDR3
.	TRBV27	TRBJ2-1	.	TGTGCCAGCAGTGCCGGTAGGGGGCGGGGTTCGGGCAATGAGCAGTTCTTC	CASSAGRGRGSGNEQFF
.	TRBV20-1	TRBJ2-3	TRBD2	TGCAGTGCTAGAGATCGGGGTAGCGGGGGGTTAGATACGCAGTATTTT	CSARDRGSGGLDTQYF
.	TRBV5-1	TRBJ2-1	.	TGCGCCAGCAGCGGGGATTTAGATGAGCAGTTCTTC	CASSGDLDEQFF
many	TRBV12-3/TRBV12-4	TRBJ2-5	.	TGTGCCAGCAGTTCCTTGAACAGACAAGAGACCCAGTACTTC	CASSSLNRQETQYF
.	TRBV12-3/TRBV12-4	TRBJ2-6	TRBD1	TGTGCCAGCAGTTTGGACAGGAGTTTGGGGGGGGCCAACGTCCTGACTTTC	CASSLDRSLGGANVLTF
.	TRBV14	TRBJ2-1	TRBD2	TGTGCCAGCAGCCAAGACCTCGGACTAGCCCATGAGCAGTTCTTC	CASSQDLGLAHEQFF
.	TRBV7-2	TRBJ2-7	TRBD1	TGTGCCAGCAGCCCCCCTAGGGGACAGGGCTCCCCGGAGCAGTACTTC	CASSPPRGQGSPEQYF
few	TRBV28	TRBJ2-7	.	TGTGCCAGCAGTTTGGCCGGGGGCGGCGTTTACGAGCAGTACTTC	CASSLAGGGVYEQYF
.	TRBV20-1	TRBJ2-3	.	TGCAGTGCTAGAGCTCTTCAATCTACCGCCTTCGATACGCAGTATTTT	CSARALQSTAFDTQYF
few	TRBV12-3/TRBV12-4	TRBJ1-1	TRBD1	TGTGCCAGCAGTTTAAATTCGGACAGGGTGGGAGGAGCTTTCTTT	CASSLNSDRVGGAFF
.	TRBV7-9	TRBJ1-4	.	TGTGCCAGCAGCCGGACAGCGAGAAATGAAAAACTGTTTTTT	CASSRTARNEKLFF
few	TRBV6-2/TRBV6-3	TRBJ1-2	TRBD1	TGTGCCAGCACCCCTCTTGGACAGGGAATGTATGGCTACACCTTC	CASTPLGQGMYGYTF
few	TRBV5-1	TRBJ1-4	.	TGCGCCAGCAGCTTGGAGGTTAATGAAAAACTGTTTTTT	CASSLEVNEKLFF
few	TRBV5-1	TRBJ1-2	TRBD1	TGCGCCAGCAGCTTGGTCGACAGGGTCGATGGCTACACCTTC	CASSLVDRVDGYTF
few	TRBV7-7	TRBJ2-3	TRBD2	TGTGCCAGCAGCCCCCTTCTGGGCGGGGGGGTCCCAGATACGCAGTATTTT	CASSPLLGGGVPDTQYF
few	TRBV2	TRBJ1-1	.	TGTGCCAGCAGGGAAAGAGAACGTACGGGACTAGGGTACACTGAAGCTTTCTTT	CASRERERTGLGYTEAFF
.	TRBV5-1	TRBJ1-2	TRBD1	TGCGCCAGCAGCTTGGGTTTTGGGACAGCTTATGGCTACACCTTC	CASSLGFGTAYGYTF
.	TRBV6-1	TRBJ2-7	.	TGTGCCAGCAGTGACAGGGGCGAGCAGTACTTC	CASSDRGEQYF
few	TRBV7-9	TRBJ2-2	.	TGTGCCAGCAGCTTACCAGGGACCGGGGAGCTGTTTTTT	CASSLPGTGELFF
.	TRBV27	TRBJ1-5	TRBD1	TGTGCCAGCAGTCGACAGGGAAGCAATCAGCCCCAGCATTTT	CASSRQGSNQPQHF
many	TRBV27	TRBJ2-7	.	TGTGCCAGCAGTTTCTCCGGGACCCTCCGGGTGGAGCAGTACTTC	CASSFSGTLRVEQYF
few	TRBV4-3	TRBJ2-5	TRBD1	TGCGCCAGCAGCCAAGTGGGGCCGGGACAGGGGACGGGAGAGACCCAGTACTTC	CASSQVGPGQGTGETQYF
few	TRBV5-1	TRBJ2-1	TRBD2	TGCGCCAGCAGCCCAGCGGGGGGCCCTTACAATGAGCAGTTCTTC	CASSPAGGPYNEQFF
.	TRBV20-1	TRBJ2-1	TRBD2	TGCAGTGCTGCGGTAGCGGGGGGGTACAATGAGCAGTTCTTC	CSAAVAGGYNEQFF
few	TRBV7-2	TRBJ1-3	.	TGTGCCAGCAGCTTAGCGCCTGGCCCTGGAAACACCATATATTTT	CASSLAPGPGNTIYF
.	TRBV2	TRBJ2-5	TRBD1	TGTGCCAGCAGACCAAGGACAGGGGTGGAGACCCAGTACTTC	CASRPRTGVETQYF
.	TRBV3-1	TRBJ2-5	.	TGTGCCAGCAGCCGCCAACCGACAGTTGGTGAGACCCAGTACTTC	CASSRQPTVGETQYF
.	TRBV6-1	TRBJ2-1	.	TGTGCCAACAGTGAAGCTTTTCGGGGTGAGCAGTTCTTC	CANSEAFRGEQFF
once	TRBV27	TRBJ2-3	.	TGTGCCAGCAGTTTCAAGGGTGCTAGCACAGATACGCAGTATTTT	CASSFKGASTDTQYF
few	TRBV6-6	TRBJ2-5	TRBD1	TGTGCCAGCAGCCGGACAGGGTATAAGACCCAGTACTTC	CASSRTGYKTQYF
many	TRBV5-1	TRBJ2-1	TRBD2	TGCGCCAGCAGTCCCGATACTAGCGGGGTGTACAATGAGCAGTTCTTC	CASSPDTSGVYNEQFF
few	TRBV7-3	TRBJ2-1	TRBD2	TGTGCCAGCAGCTTAAAAGGCGGGGGGGCCATCAATGAGCAGTTCTTC	CASSLKGGGAINEQFF
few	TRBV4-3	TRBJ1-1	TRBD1	TGCGCCAGCAGCCAGGACAGGGGGCTGGACACTGAAGCTTTCTTT	CASSQDRGLDTEAFF
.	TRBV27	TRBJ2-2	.	TGTGCCAGCAGACTACCCGGGACCCCCACCGGGGAGCTGTTTTTT	CASRLPGTPTGELFF
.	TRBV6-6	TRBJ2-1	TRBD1	TGTGCCAGCAGGACAGGGAGCTCCTACAATGAGCAGTTCTTC	CASRTGSSYNEQFF
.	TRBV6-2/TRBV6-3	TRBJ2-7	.	TGTGCCAGCAGTGACCCTGCATACTGGAAGTACTTC	CASSDPAYWKYF
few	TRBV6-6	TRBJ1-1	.	TGTGCCAGCAGTTACACGGGGGGGGGGACTGAAGCTTTCTTT	CASSYTGGGTEAFF
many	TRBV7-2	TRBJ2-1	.	TGTGCCAGCAGCTTATCGTCGAGGGGGAGGACCTACAATGAGCAGTTCTTC	CASSLSSRGRTYNEQFF
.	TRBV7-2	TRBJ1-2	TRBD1	TGTGCCAGCAGCTTCACCGGGACAGGGGAATATGGCTACACCTTC	CASSFTGTGEYGYTF
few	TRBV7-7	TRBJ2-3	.	TGTGCTAGCAGCCCGAGGGCCAGCACAGATACGCAGTATTTT	CASSPRASTDTQYF
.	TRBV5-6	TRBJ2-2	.	TGTGCCACGCAGGGAGTGGGCGCCGGGGAGCTGTTTTTT	CATQGVGAGELFF
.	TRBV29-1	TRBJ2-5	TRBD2	TGCAGCGTTAGTAGCGGGGGATACCTCCGAGAGACCCAGTACTTC	CSVSSGGYLRETQYF
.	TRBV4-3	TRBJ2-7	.	TGCGCCAGCAGCCAAAATGCTTTAGGGAGTTGGGAGCAGTACTTC	CASSQNALGSWEQYF
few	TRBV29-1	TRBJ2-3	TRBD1	TGCAGCGTTGGCCGAGGGGGCGACACAGATACGCAGTATTTT	CSVGRGGDTDTQYF
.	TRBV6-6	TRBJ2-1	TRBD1	TGTGCCAGCAGACAGACAGGGGATACAGGTCCCGGGCAGTTCTTC	CASRQTGDTGPGQFF
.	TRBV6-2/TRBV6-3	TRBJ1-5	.	TGTGCCAGCAGTTACCCAAGGCGGGATAATAGCAATCAGCCCCAGCATTTT	CASSYPRRDNSNQPQHF
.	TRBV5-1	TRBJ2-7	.	TGCGCCAGCAGCCAACCAACACACTACGAGCAGTACTTC	CASSQPTHYEQYF
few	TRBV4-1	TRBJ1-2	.	TGCGCCAGCAGCGGGGAGGGGAAGAGGGGCTACACCTTC	CASSGEGKRGYTF
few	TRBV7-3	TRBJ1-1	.	TGTGCCAGCTCGGGACACTACACTGAAGCTTTCTTT	CASSGHYTEAFF
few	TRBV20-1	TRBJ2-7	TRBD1	TGCAGTGCTAGGCACAGGGGAAGGACCTACGAGCAGTACTTC	CSARHRGRTYEQYF
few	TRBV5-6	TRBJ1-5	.	TGTGCCAGCAGCCTTAACCAGGGCCAGCCCCAGCATTTT	CASSLNQGQPQHF
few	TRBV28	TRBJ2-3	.	TGTGCCAGCAGCCCGTGGGGGCCGGCAGATACGCAGTATTTT	CASSPWGPADTQYF
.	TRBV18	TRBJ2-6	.	TGTGCCAGCTCACCCGTTGAGGGTTCTGGGGCCAACGTCCTGACTTTC	CASSPVEGSGANVLTF
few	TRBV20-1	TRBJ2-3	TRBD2	TGCAGTGCTATGCCTAGCGGGGGGCCAACAGATACGCAGTATTTT	CSAMPSGGPTDTQYF
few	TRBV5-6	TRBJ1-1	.	TGTGCCAGCAGCTCAGGGAATAGGGAAGCTTTCTTT	CASSSGNREAFF
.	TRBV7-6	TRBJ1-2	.	TGTGCCAGCAGCTTAGCGGCAGGGAATGGCTACACCTTC	CASSLAAGNGYTF
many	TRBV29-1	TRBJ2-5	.	TGCAGCGGCTCACAGGACCAAGAGACCCAGTACTTC	CSGSQDQETQYF